This is a list of T cell receptor beta chains from one sample in a study of T cells in Graves' hyperthyroidism and ophthalmopathy. TCRdb reprocessed the multiplex PCR reads via MiXCR and lists one record per CDR3 protein. The repertoire holds more than 500,000 distinct CDR3 sequences, with roughly 15% as singletons. Sequences were obtained from blood. Receptors originate from a middle-aged woman with Graves' ophthalmopathy. Both conserved end residues are part of each CDR3. The order of the fields is J gene, CDR3 length, V gene, D gene, clone size, CDR3 DNA, CDR3 protein. D genes are given only for firm matches. Clone size appears in some rows only: once, few, many, or a class for an expanded clone.

TRBJ2-7 14 TRBV7-9 . few TGTGCCAGCAGCTTTGCCCCCTTTGCCTACGAGCAGTACTTC CASSFAPFAYEQYF
TRBJ1-6 16 TRBV27 . . TGTGCCAGCAGTTTCTACCCGTCCCCGCTGGATTCACCCCTCCACTTT CASSFYPSPLDSPLHF
TRBJ2-5 15 TRBV5-1 . few TGCGCCAACCTACAAGGAGGGACCATCCAAGAGACCCAGTACTTC CANLQGGTIQETQYF
TRBJ2-5 16 TRBV28 TRBD1 many TGTGCCAGCAGTCTCAGGGGGCCCGGGATGCAAGAGACCCAGTACTTC CASSLRGPGMQETQYF
TRBJ1-1 12 TRBV6-2/TRBV6-3 . many TGTGCCAGCAGTTACTCCTTACAGGAAGCTTTCTTT CASSYSLQEAFF
TRBJ2-7 13 TRBV11-2 . . TGTGCCAGCAGCCCCGGGACCGTAGGTGAGCAGTACTTC CASSPGTVGEQYF
TRBJ2-5 15 TRBV19 . few TGTGCCAGTAGTATTGTAGCGGAGACGGGAGAGACCCAGTACTTC CASSIVAETGETQYF
TRBJ1-5 14 TRBV19 . many TGTGCCAGTACCATGGGGCTTCGCAATCAGCCCCAGCATTTT CASTMGLRNQPQHF
TRBJ1-2 14 TRBV5-1 TRBD1 few TGCGCCAGAAGGGAGGGACAGTGTGTCTATGGCTACACCTTC CARREGQCVYGYTF
TRBJ2-5 15 TRBV5-1 . many TGCGCCAGCAGCCCCGCGCAGGGAGGCGAGGAGACCCAGTACTTC CASSPAQGGEETQYF
TRBJ1-1 11 TRBV6-2/TRBV6-3 . many TGTGCCAGCAGTGATGGACCTCAAGCTTTCTTT CASSDGPQAFF
TRBJ1-1 14 TRBV6-1 . many TGTGCCAGCAGTGGGGGCAGAGGGAACACTGAAGCTTTCTTT CASSGGRGNTEAFF
TRBJ2-7 14 TRBV7-2 . many TGTGCCAGCAGCTTAGATCGACAGACCTACGAGCAGTACTTC CASSLDRQTYEQYF
TRBJ1-6 12 TRBV20-1 . . TGCAGTGGGAGGCAGGGAGATTCACCCCTCCACTTT CSGRQGDSPLHF
TRBJ2-7 15 TRBV6-1 . many TGTGCCAGCAGTGAAGAGGCAGGGAAGATCTACGAGCAGTACTTC CASSEEAGKIYEQYF
TRBJ1-1 14 TRBV2 . many TGTGCCAGCAGTTCCGGGCCTGGGGACACTGAAGCTTTCTTT CASSSGPGDTEAFF
TRBJ2-5 15 TRBV28 . many TGTGCCAGCAGTCCCCACGACAGTCGCCAAGAGACCCAGTACTTC CASSPHDSRQETQYF
TRBJ1-3 14 TRBV29-1 TRBD1 few TGCAGCGTTGAGCAGGGGGCGTCTGGAAACACCATATATTTT CSVEQGASGNTIYF
TRBJ2-7 15 TRBV7-6 TRBD1 . TGTGCCAGCAGGTTACCGGGACAGGGGGGATACGAGCAGTACTTC CASRLPGQGGYEQYF
TRBJ2-5 15 TRBV24-1 TRBD1 many TGTGCCACCAGACCATCAACAGGGGCGCAAGAGACCCAGTACTTC CATRPSTGAQETQYF
TRBJ2-5 17 TRBV25-1 TRBD1 many TGTGCCAGCAGTGAATATTTGGGACAGGCCCCCCAAGAGACCCAGTACTTC CASSEYLGQAPQETQYF
TRBJ2-5 14 TRBV20-1 . many TGCAGTGCCCCGGCGCTAGCAGATCAAGAGACCCAGTACTTC CSAPALADQETQYF
TRBJ2-5 15 TRBV12-3/TRBV12-4 . . TGTGCCAGCAGTTTCGGCGAGCAATACCAAGAGACCCAGTACTTC CASSFGEQYQETQYF
TRBJ2-7 13 TRBV24-1 TRBD1 . TGTGCCACCAGTCAGGGGGCAACCTACGAGCAGTACTTC CATSQGATYEQYF
TRBJ2-7 14 TRBV30 TRBD2 . TGTGCCTGGAGTGTATCCACTAGCGGAACCGAGCAGTACTTC CAWSVSTSGTEQYF
TRBJ1-5 16 TRBV7-2 . few TGTGCCAGCAGCTTAGCAGGGGCCCGAAGCAATCAGCCCCAGCATTTT CASSLAGARSNQPQHF
TRBJ2-7 15 TRBV7-6 TRBD1 . TGTGCCAGCAGCCTGGAGGACAGGGGATTCTACGAGCAGTACTTC CASSLEDRGFYEQYF
TRBJ1-5 15 TRBV28 . many TGTGCCAGCAGTCCCACCCCGCAGGGGCCTCAGCCCCAGCATTTT CASSPTPQGPQPQHF
TRBJ2-2 14 TRBV28 . many TGTGCCAGCAGTCTGGACCCCTGGGGCGGGGAGCTGTTTTTT CASSLDPWGGELFF